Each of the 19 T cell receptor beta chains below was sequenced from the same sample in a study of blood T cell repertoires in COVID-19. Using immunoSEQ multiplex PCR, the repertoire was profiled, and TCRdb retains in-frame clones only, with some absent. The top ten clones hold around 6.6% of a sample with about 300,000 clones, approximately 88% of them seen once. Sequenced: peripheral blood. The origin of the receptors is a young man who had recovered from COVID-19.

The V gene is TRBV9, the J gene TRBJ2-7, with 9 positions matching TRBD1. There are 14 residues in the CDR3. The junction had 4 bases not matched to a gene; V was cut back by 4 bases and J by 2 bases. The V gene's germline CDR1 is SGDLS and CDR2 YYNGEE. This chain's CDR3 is CASSSGTGPYEQYF. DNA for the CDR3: TGTGCCAGCAGCTCCGGGACAGGGCCCTACGAGCAGTACTTC.

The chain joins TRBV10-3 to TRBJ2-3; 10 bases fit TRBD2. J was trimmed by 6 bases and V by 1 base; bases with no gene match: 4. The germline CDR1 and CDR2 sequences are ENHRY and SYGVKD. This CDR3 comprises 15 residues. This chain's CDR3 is CAISEWDSGRDTQYF. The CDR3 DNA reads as TGTGCCATCAGTGAGTGGGATAGCGGGAGGGATACGCAGTATTTT.

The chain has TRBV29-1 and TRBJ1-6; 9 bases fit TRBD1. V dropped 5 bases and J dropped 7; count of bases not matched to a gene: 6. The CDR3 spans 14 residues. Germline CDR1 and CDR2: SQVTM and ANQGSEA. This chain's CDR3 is CSVRTGAANSPLHF. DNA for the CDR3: TGCAGCGTTCGGACAGGGGCGGCGAATTCACCCCTCCACTTT.

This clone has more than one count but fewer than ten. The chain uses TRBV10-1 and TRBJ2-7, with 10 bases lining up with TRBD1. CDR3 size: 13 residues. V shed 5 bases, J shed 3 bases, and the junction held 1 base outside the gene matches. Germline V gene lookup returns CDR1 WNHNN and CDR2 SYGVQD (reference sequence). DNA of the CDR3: TGCGCCAGCAGTCGGGACAGGGGCTACGAGCAGTACTTC. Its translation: CASSRDRGYEQYF.

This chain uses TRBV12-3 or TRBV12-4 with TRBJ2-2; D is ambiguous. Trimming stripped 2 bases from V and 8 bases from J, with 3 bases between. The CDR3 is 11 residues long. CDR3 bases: TGTGCCAGCAGTTTATCTGGGGAGCTGTTTTTT. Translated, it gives CASSLSGELFF.

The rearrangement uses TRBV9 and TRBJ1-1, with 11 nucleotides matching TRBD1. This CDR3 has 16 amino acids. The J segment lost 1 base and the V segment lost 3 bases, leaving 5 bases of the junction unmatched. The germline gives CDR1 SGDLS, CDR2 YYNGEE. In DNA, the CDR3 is TGTGCCAGCAGCGCCCCGGGACAGGGGGAGAACACTGAAGCTTTCTTT. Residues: CASSAPGQGENTEAFF.

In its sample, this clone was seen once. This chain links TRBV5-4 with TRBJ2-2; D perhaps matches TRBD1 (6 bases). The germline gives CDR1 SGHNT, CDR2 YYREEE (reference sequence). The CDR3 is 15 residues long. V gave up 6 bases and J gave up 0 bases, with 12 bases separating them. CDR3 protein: CASIADRSNTGELFF. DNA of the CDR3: TGTGCCAGCATCGCCGACAGGTCGAACACCGGGGAGCTGTTTTTT.

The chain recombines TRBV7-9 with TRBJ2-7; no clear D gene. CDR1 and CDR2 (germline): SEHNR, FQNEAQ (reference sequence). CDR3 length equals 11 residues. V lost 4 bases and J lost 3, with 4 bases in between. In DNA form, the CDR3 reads TGTGCCAGCAGCTCCCGCTACGAGCAGTACTTC. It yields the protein CASSSRYEQYF.

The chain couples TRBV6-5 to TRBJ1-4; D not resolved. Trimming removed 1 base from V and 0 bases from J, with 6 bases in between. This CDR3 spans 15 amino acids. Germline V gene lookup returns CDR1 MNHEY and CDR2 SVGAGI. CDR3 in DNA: TGTGCCAGCAGTTACTTTCGGGCAACTAATGAAAAACTGTTTTTT. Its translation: CASSYFRATNEKLFF.

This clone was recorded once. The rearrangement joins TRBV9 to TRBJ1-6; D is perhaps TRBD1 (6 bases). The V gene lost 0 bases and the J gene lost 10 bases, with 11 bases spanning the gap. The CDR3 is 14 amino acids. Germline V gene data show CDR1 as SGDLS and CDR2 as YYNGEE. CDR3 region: CASSVDLGGSPLHF. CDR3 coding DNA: TGTGCCAGCAGCGTAGATTTAGGGGGATCACCCCTCCACTTT.

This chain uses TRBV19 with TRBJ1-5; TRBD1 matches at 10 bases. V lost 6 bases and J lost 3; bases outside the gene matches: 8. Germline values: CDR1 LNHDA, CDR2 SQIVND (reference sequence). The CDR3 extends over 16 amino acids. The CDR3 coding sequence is TGTGCCAGTAGCTCAGCCGGGACAGGGGACAATCAGCCCCAGCATTTT. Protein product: CASSSAGTGDNQPQHF.

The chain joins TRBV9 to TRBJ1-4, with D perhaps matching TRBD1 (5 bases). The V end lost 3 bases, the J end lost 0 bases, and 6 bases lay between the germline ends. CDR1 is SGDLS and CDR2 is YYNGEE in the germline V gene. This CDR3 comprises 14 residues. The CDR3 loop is CASSEGATNEKLFF. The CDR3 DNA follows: TGTGCCAGCAGCGAAGGGGCAACTAATGAAAAACTGTTTTTT. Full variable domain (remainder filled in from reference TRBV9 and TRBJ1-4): DSGVTQTPKHLITATGQRVTLRCSPRSGDLSVYWYQQSLDQGLQFLIQYYNGEERAKGNILERFSAQQFPDLHSELNLSSLELGDSALYFCASSEGATNEKLFFGSGTQLSVL.

Written as DNA, the CDR3 is TGTGCCAGCATTCGGGACAGGGCATCAACTAATGAAAAACTGTTTTTT. Its translation is CASIRDRASTNEKLFF. V and J are TRBV2 and TRBJ1-4; 9 bases line up with TRBD1. The CDR3 totals 16 residues. V dropped 7 bases and J dropped 0; count of bases not matched to a gene: 6. CDR1 and CDR2 from the germline V gene are SNHLY and FYNNEI.

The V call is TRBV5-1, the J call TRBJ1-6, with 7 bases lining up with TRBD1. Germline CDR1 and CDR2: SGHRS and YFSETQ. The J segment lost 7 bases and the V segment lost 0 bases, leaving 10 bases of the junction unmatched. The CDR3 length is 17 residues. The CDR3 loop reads CASSLDGQEGYNSPLHF. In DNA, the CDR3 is TGCGCCAGCAGCTTGGACGGACAGGAAGGTTACAATTCACCCCTCCACTTT.

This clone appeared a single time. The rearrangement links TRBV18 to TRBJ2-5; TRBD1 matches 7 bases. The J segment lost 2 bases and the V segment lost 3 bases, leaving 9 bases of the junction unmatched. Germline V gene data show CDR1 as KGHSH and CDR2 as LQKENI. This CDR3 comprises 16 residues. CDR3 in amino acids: CASSPQQGTIQETQYF. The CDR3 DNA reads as TGTGCCAGCTCACCCCAACAGGGGACGATACAAGAGACCCAGTACTTC.

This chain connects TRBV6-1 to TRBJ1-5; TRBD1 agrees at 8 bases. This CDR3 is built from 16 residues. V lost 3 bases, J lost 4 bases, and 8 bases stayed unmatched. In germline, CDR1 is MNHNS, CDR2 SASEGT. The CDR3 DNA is TGTGCCAGCAGTGACGAGACAGGGGTTTGGAATCAGCCCCAGCATTTT. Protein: CASSDETGVWNQPQHF.

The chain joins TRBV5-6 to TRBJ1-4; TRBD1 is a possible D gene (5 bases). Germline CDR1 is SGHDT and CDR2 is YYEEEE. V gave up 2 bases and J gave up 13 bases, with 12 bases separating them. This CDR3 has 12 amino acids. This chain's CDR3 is CASSFGGLGLFF. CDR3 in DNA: TGTGCCAGCAGCTTCGGGGGTTTAGGACTGTTTTTT.

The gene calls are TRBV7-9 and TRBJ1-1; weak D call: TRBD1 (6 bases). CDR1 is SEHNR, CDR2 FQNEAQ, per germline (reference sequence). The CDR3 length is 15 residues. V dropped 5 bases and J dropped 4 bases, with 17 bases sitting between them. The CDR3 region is CASSTSGQGSTEAFF. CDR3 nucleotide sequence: TGTGCCAGCAGCACTAGTGGGCAGGGGAGCACTGAAGCTTTCTTT.

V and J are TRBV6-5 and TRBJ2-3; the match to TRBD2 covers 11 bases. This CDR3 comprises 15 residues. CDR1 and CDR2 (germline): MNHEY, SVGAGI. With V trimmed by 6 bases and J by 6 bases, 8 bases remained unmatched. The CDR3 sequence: CASSVLAGAGDTQYF. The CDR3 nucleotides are TGTGCCAGCAGCGTACTAGCGGGGGCGGGGGATACGCAGTATTTT.